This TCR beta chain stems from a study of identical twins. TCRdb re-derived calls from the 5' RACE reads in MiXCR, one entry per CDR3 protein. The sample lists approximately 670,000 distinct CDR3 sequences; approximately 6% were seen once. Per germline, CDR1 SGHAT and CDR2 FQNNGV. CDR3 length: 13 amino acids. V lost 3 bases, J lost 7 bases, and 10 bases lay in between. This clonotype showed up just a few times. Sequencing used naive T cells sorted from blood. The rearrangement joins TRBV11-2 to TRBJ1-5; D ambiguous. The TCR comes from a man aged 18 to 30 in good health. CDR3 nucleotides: TGTGCCAGCAGCTTCAGTGACGCCCAGCCCCAGCATTTT. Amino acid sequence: CASSFSDAQPQHF.